These T cell receptor beta chains were read from a single sample in a study of prognosis after radiotherapy for stage I lung cancer. TCRdb passed the multiplex PCR reads through MiXCR, listing each CDR3 protein once. Here the sample spans 15,000 to 20,000 distinct CDR3 sequences, about 50% being singletons. The source was PBMCs, collected before or after stereotactic body radiation therapy (not recorded which). The source is a donor aged 50 or older with non-small cell lung cancer. Both conserved end residues are part of each CDR3. The D gene is left open where the match is weak. Size is stated for part of the rows, as once, few or many counts, or as a class when the clone is expanded.

V gene,clone size,D gene,J gene,CDR3 protein,CDR3 DNA
TRBV20-1,few,.,TRBJ1-4,CSARPQGRGEQLFF,TGCAGTGCCCGCCCACAGGGTAGGGGAGAACAACTGTTTTTT
TRBV5-4,few,.,TRBJ2-7,CASSLRQGKQYF,TGTGCCAGCAGCTTGAGGCAGGGTAAGCAGTACTTC
TRBV3-1,once,TRBD2,TRBJ2-1,CASGRLAGYGNEQFF,TGTGCCAGCGGACGACTAGCGGGATACGGCAATGAGCAGTTCTTC
TRBV20-1,once,.,TRBJ1-6,CSARGGNNSPLNF,TGCAGTGCTAGGGGCGGGAATAATTCACCCCTCAACTTT
TRBV6-1,.,.,TRBJ2-5,CAISPDSLETQYF,TGCGCCATCAGCCCTGATAGTTTAGAGACCCAGTACTTC
TRBV12-3/TRBV12-4,.,.,TRBJ2-2,CASSFWGRQSTGELFF,TGTGCCAGCAGTTTTTGGGGTCGACAGTCCACCGGGGAGCTGTTTTTT
TRBV5-1,.,TRBD2,TRBJ2-2,CASSLKSSGAVYSGELFF,TGCGCCAGCAGCTTGAAGTCCAGCGGGGCCGTCTACTCCGGGGAGCTGTTTTTT
TRBV7-3,.,.,TRBJ2-5,CASHMITRQYQDTQYF,TGTGCCAGCCATATGATCACCAGACAGTACCAAGATACCCAGTACTTC
TRBV28,many,TRBD1,TRBJ1-5,CASSLTGGHQPQHF,TGTGCCAGCAGTTTAACAGGGGGCCATCAGCCCCAGCATTTT
TRBV6-2/TRBV6-3,.,.,TRBJ2-7,CASSRGGAYEQYF,TGTGCCAGCAGTAGGGGAGGCGCCTACGAGCAGTACTTC
TRBV7-2,many,.,TRBJ2-1,CASSIHFLAERQGSYNEQFF,TGTGCCAGCAGCATACACTTTCTAGCGGAAAGACAGGGCTCCTACAATGAGCAGTTCTTC
TRBV15,many,.,TRBJ2-4,CATSRGGIAKNIQYF,TGTGCCACCAGCAGAGGCGGAATAGCCAAAAACATTCAGTACTTC
TRBV27,many,TRBD1,TRBJ1-1,CASRRQGNTEAFF,TGTGCCAGCCGAAGACAGGGGAACACTGAAGCTTTCTTT
TRBV28,many,.,TRBJ1-6,CASSWQDNSPLHF,TGTGCCAGCAGTTGGCAGGACAATTCACCCCTCCACTTT
TRBV18,.,.,TRBJ1-3,CASSLRDSGNTIYF,TGTGCCAGCTCACTTCGGGACTCTGGAAACACCATATATTTT
TRBV15,many,TRBD1,TRBJ2-2,CATSLTGAPNTGELFF,TGTGCCACCAGCCTGACAGGGGCACCGAACACCGGGGAGCTGTTTTTT
TRBV19,.,TRBD2,TRBJ2-1,CASSKSGLAGGNEQFF,TGTGCCAGTAGCAAATCGGGACTAGCGGGAGGAAATGAGCAGTTCTTC
TRBV12-3/TRBV12-4,.,TRBD2,TRBJ2-3,CASRLGTSGGPDTQYF,TGTGCCAGCAGACTGGGGACTAGCGGCGGTCCAGATACGCAGTATTTT
TRBV6-5,many,.,TRBJ2-7,CASSYSRRQISYEQYF,TGTGCCAGCAGTTACTCTAGGAGACAAATCTCATACGAGCAGTACTTC
TRBV12-3/TRBV12-4,.,.,TRBJ2-4,CAISLDRGEIHYF,TGTGCCATCAGCCTCGACCGCGGGGAGATTCATTACTTC
TRBV11-2,many,.,TRBJ1-2,CASSPSGGYGYTF,TGTGCCAGCAGCCCCTCAGGAGGTTATGGCTACACCTTC
TRBV18,few,.,TRBJ1-1,CASSLGRKNTETFF,TGTGCCAGCTCACTCGGACGGAAGAACACTGAAACTTTCTTT
TRBV11-2,.,TRBD2,TRBJ2-3,CASRSRAGRSDTQYF,TGTGCCAGCAGATCTCGAGCGGGAAGGTCAGATACGCAGTATTTT
TRBV20-1,many,.,TRBJ2-7,CSARELTYEQYF,TGCAGTGCTAGAGAGTTGACCTACGAGCAGTACTTC
TRBV30,.,TRBD1,TRBJ1-3,CACSRDRVSGNTIYF,TGTGCCTGTAGTAGGGACAGGGTCTCTGGAAACACCATATATTTT
TRBV7-3,.,.,TRBJ2-3,CASSLVRPIGRGSTDTQYF,TGTGCCAGCAGCTTAGTGAGACCTATCGGGAGAGGGAGCACAGATACGCAGTATTTT
TRBV5-4,.,.,TRBJ1-4,CASSSNRATNEKLFF,TGTGCCAGCAGCTCCAACAGAGCAACTAATGAAAAACTGTTTTTT
TRBV19,once,.,TRBJ2-7,CASRDVYEQYF,TGTGCCAGTAGGGATGTCTACGAGCAGTACTTC
TRBV2,once,.,TRBJ1-2,CASSWTATMVYTF,TGTGCCAGCAGTTGGACAGCCACGATGGTCTACACCTTT
TRBV5-1,medium-sized,TRBD1,TRBJ2-2,CASSLERGTVVTNTGELFF,TGCGCCAGCAGCTTGGAAAGGGGGACAGTCGTCACTAACACCGGGGAGCTGTTTTTT
TRBV28,many,.,TRBJ2-6,CASRGASSGANVLTF,TGTGCCAGCCGGGGGGCCAGCTCTGGGGCCAACGTCCTGACTTTC
TRBV4-1,many,TRBD2,TRBJ2-7,CASSPSPTSGMEQYF,TGCGCCAGCAGCCCGTCTCCGACTAGCGGGATGGAGCAGTACTTC
TRBV30,.,TRBD1,TRBJ1-4,CAWTVGTGQEKLFF,TGTGCCTGGACGGTGGGGACAGGTCAGGAAAAACTGTTTTTT
TRBV29-1,many,TRBD2,TRBJ2-7,CAGLAGYEQYF,TGCGCAGGACTAGCGGGATACGAGCAGTACTTC
TRBV11-3,medium-sized,TRBD2,TRBJ2-3,CASSFVRLAGWTDTQYF,TGTGCCAGCAGCTTTGTCCGACTAGCGGGATGGACAGATACGCAGTATTTT
TRBV6-5,.,.,TRBJ1-3,CASSYMRAGNTIYF,TGTGCCAGCAGTTACATGCGGGCTGGAAACACCATATATTTT
TRBV5-1,many,.,TRBJ1-2,CASSQLATANYGYTF,TGCGCCAGCAGCCAATTGGCCACAGCTAACTATGGCTACACCTTC